The present T cell receptor beta chain was sequenced within a study of T cell responses to AZD1222 COVID-19 vaccine. Study conclusions and caveats: Donors in the cohort were predominantly white British and more often female, and clonal diversity was possibly underestimated. Two doses of AZD1222 preceded a rise in Spike-specific TCR breadth and depth. Regions left unmutated in variants are reportedly the target of nearly half of spike-specific TCRs. Across spike, vaccine-associated CD4 TCRs were found, dominant at 160-218 and 743-854.

This CDR3 has 19 amino acids. Trimming removed 2 bases from V and 3 bases from J; junction bases left unmatched: 16. Germline values: CDR1 MNHEY, CDR2 SMNVEV (reference sequence). Comment on this clone: Its antigen is still unknown.

Profiled with immunoSEQ multiplex PCR; TCRdb holds only in-frame clones, not every one. The profile covers under 140,000 clones, with around 90% appearing a single time and under 10% taken by the ten largest. Sequenced here: peripheral blood, sampled on day 0 of AZD1222 vaccination. The clonotype originates from an adult in good health. This chain connects TRBV27 to TRBJ2-3; 8 nucleotides align to TRBD2. The DNA for the CDR3 is TGTGCCAGCAGTTTAAGGGGCTCGGGGGGGCGCAGGGAGACAGATACGCAGTATTTT. It specifies CASSLRGSGGRRETDTQYF.